The 32 T cell receptor beta chains reported below all come from one sample, sequenced in a study of beta chain features in type 1 diabetes. Study-wide results and caveats: Among patients with Type 1 diabetes, TCRB CDR3s were moderately but significantly shorter in every one of the four CD4+ subsets.

Investigators reverse transcribed all isolated RNA, so they sequenced expressed TCRB transcripts. The protocol was immunoSEQ multiplex PCR, while the TCRdb copy is restricted to in-frame clones and leaves out a portion. The profile shows more than 550,000 clones, around 15% of them singletons. No antigen is known for these receptors. The sequenced sample was naive CD4+ T cells from blood. The receptors shown here come from a man younger than 35 with type 1 diabetes.

To note about this clone: The sample carries other DNA sequences with the same CDR3. J is TRBJ1-6 and V is TRBV30, with TRBD1 matching over 7 bases. CDR1 GTSNPN and CDR2 SVGIG come from the germline V gene (reference sequence). CDR3 length equals 15 residues. V was clipped by 3 bases and J by 13 bases; unmatched bases: 15. The CDR3 bases are TGTGCCTGGAGGGACAGGCCCCGAGAGGGATCGCCCCTCCACTTT. Translating it yields CAWRDRPREGSPLHF.

This clone came up a few times. The chain combines TRBV28 with TRBJ2-7; the match to TRBD1 covers 11 bases. Germline V CDR1 and CDR2: MDHEN, SYDVKM. Germline trimming cut 4 bases from V and 5 bases from J; bases unmatched to any gene: 4. The CDR3 contains 14 residues. The CDR3 spells CASSSGQGDNEQYF. For the CDR3, the DNA is TGTGCCAGCAGTTCGGGACAGGGGGACAACGAGCAGTACTTC.

V usage is TRBV4-1 and J usage is TRBJ2-7; 8 bases are a match to TRBD2. Germline CDR1 is MGHRA and CDR2 is YSYEKL. The CDR3 length is 16 residues. With V trimmed by 3 bases and J by 2 bases, 9 bases remained unmatched. CDR3 bases: TGCGCCAGCAGCCATCCGACTAGCGCCCTTCCCTACGAGCAGTACTTC. Encoded protein: CASSHPTSALPYEQYF.

The chain couples TRBV30 to TRBJ2-5; 9 nucleotides align to TRBD1. This CDR3 is 13 amino acids long. V lost 7 bases, J lost 2 bases, and 5 bases stayed unmatched. In germline, CDR1 is GTSNPN, CDR2 SVGIG (reference sequence). The CDR3 DNA reads TGTGCCTCGGACGGACAGGGGCAAGAGACCCAGTACTTC. It translates to CASDGQGQETQYF.

The gene calls are TRBV7-2 and TRBJ1-1, with TRBD1 as a possible D gene (5 bases). The germline V gene has CDR1 SGHTA and CDR2 FQGNSA. This CDR3 region has 14 residues. The V end was cut by 4 bases, the J end by 0 bases, with 9 bases between. The CDR3 DNA follows: TGTGCCAGCAGCTGGGGCACGGTGAACACTGAAGCTTTCTTT. Translating it yields CASSWGTVNTEAFF.

The sample holds a few counts of this clone. Given a much more abundant clone one base away, this may be a read error. This chain joins TRBV5-6 and TRBJ2-3; D remains unclear. Germline loops: CDR1 SGHDT, CDR2 YYEEEE. The length of the CDR3 is 11 residues. V was cut by 4 bases and J by 1 base, with 1 base left in between. For the CDR3, the DNA is TGTGCCAGCAGCCGCACAGATACGCAGTATTTT. Amino acids: CASSRTDTQYF.

This clone has a handful of counts. This chain connects TRBV30 to TRBJ2-1; the D call may be TRBD1 or TRBD2 (5 bases each). The CDR3 has 14 amino acids. Germline V gene sequence: CDR1 GTSNPN, CDR2 SVGIG (reference sequence). Trimming stripped 1 base from V and 12 bases from J, with 19 bases between. CDR3 in DNA: TGTGCCTGGAGTGAGGGACCCATTTTGGTTCGGCAGTTCTTC. This gives the protein CAWSEGPILVRQFF.

This clone came up a few times. V is TRBV4-2 and J is TRBJ2-7; 11 nucleotides match TRBD2. The CDR3 spans 18 residues. J gave up 2 bases and V 3 bases, and 12 bases lay outside the gene matches. Per germline, CDR1 LGHNA and CDR2 YNFKEQ. CDR3 nucleotide sequence: TGTGCCAGCAGCCAGGTTTCTAGCGGGAGGAATTCGGCCTACGAGCAGTACTTC. Encoded protein: CASSQVSSGRNSAYEQYF.

The V and J genes are TRBV11-1 and TRBJ2-3; 10 bases match TRBD1. Looked up from germline, CDR1 is SGHAT and CDR2 is FQDESV (reference sequence). This CDR3 is built from 15 residues. The junction had 5 bases not matched to a gene; V was cut back by 7 bases and J by 1 base. CDR3 amino acids: CASTRTGGGTDTQYF. DNA of the CDR3: TGTGCCAGCACCCGGACAGGGGGAGGCACAGATACGCAGTATTTT.

V is TRBV29-1 and J is TRBJ2-7; D is unclear. The length of the CDR3 is 13 residues. Looked up from germline, CDR1 is SQVTM and CDR2 is ANQGSEA. The V end was cut by 4 bases, the J end by 4 bases, with 14 bases between. CDR3 DNA: TGCAGCGTTGCCGCATGGGGTCGGTACGAGCAGTACTTC. This encodes CSVAAWGRYEQYF.

The chain carries TRBV7-2 and TRBJ2-5; TRBD2 agrees at 9 bases. The CDR3 is 16 amino acids. V was clipped by 5 bases and J by 2 bases; unmatched bases: 9. The germline V gene has CDR1 SGHTA and CDR2 FQGNSA. Written as DNA, the CDR3 is TGTGCCAGCAGCCCGGTGGGCGGGGGGGTTCAAGAGACCCAGTACTTC. This codes for CASSPVGGGVQETQYF.

The CDR3: CASSPKGGSTYNEQFF. In nucleotides, the CDR3 is TGTGCCAGCAGCCCAAAGGGGGGTTCCACCTACAATGAGCAGTTCTTC. The chain employs TRBV7-9 and TRBJ2-1; TRBD1 or TRBD2 may be the D gene (6 bases each). The germline V and J ends were trimmed by 5 bases and 2 bases, with 16 bases remaining between them. This CDR3 has 16 residues. Germline V gives CDR1 SEHNR, CDR2 FQNEAQ (reference sequence). The whole variable domain, remainder taken from reference TRBV7-9 and TRBJ2-1, is DTGVSQNPRHKITKRGQNVTFRCDPISEHNRLYWYRQTLGQGPEFLTYFQNEAQLEKSRLLSDRFSAERPKGSFSTLEIQRTEQGDSAMYLCASSPKGGSTYNEQFFGPGTRLTVL.

The chain carries TRBV27 and TRBJ2-4; TRBD2 might be the D (5 bases). Germline loops: CDR1 MNHEY, CDR2 SMNVEV (reference sequence). With 9 bases removed from V and 2 bases from J, the gap between germline ends came to 17 bases. This CDR3 is 15 amino acids long. The chain's CDR3 is CASSDYREPKNIQYF. For the CDR3, the DNA is TGTGCCAGTTCTGACTACCGGGAACCCAAAAACATTCAGTACTTC.

This clone occurred a few times. V and J are TRBV7-9 and TRBJ2-1, with 9 bases identical to TRBD1. The V gene end was trimmed by 5 bases and the J gene end by 7 bases; junction bases not matched to a gene: 6. From germline, CDR1 is SEHNR and CDR2 FQNEAQ (reference sequence). The CDR3 sequence is 14 residues long. The CDR3, as DNA: TGTGCCAGCAGCGAACAACAGGGGGCGAATGAGCAGTTCTTC. This gives the protein CASSEQQGANEQFF.

Details on this clone: Germline is not matched at one junction end, which may reflect a read error. CDR3 nucleotide sequence: TGTGCCATCAGTGCACTGACTAGCGGGGACTCCTCCAATGAGCAGTTCTTC. It specifies CAISALTSGDSSNEQFF. V gene TRBV10-3 combines with J gene TRBJ2-1; 11 bases align to TRBD2. The CDR3 totals 17 residues. Germline CDR1 ENHRY, CDR2 SYGVKD.

This clone was observed a few times. The chain is built from TRBV7-9 and TRBJ1-2; 7 bases match TRBD1. The CDR3 covers 13 residues. Germline V gene lookup returns CDR1 SEHNR and CDR2 FQNEAQ (reference sequence). The J segment lost 6 bases and the V segment lost 6 bases, leaving 7 bases of the junction unmatched. CDR3 region: CASSSLGGDGYTF. The DNA for the CDR3 is TGTGCCAGCAGTTCCCTAGGGGGCGATGGCTACACCTTC.

The genes are TRBV7-2 and TRBJ2-7; D is unclear. Trimming stripped 3 bases from V and 0 bases from J, with 12 bases between. There are 15 residues in the CDR3. In germline, CDR1 is SGHTA, CDR2 FQGNSA. CDR3 protein: CASSFKASFSYEQYF. For the CDR3, the DNA is TGTGCCAGCAGCTTTAAGGCCTCATTCTCCTACGAGCAGTACTTC.

This clone was counted between two and nine times. The chain joins TRBV6-6 to TRBJ1-5; D possibly corresponds to TRBD1 (5 bases). The CDR3 is made up of 15 amino acids. V lost 0 bases, J lost 4 bases, and 10 bases lay in between. Germline CDR1 and CDR2: MNHNY and SVGAGI (reference sequence). The CDR3 nucleotides read TGTGCCAGCAGTTACTCGGGGACTCCTAATCAGCCCCAGCATTTT. It encodes CASSYSGTPNQPQHF.

Turning to this clone: Given a much more abundant clone one base away, this may be a read error. The chain joins TRBV11-3 to TRBJ2-3; 8 nucleotides agree with TRBD1. Germline V gene data show CDR1 as SGHNT and CDR2 as YENEEA. V gave up 5 bases and J gave up 4 bases; unmatched junction bases: 5. The CDR3 is made up of 14 amino acids. The CDR3 region has the DNA TGTGCCAGCAGCCCAGGACAGGGCTCAGATACGCAGTATTTT. Encoded protein: CASSPGQGSDTQYF.

In this sample, this clone turned up a few times. V usage is TRBV29-1 and J usage is TRBJ2-5, with TRBD1 matching over 7 bases. Germline loops: CDR1 SQVTM, CDR2 ANQGSEA. The CDR3 contains 13 residues. V trimming: 6 bases; J trimming: 1 base; junction bases outside the gene matches: 5. The CDR3 DNA reads TGCAGCGTCCTGACAGGGTTCCAAGAGACCCAGTACTTC. Its protein is CSVLTGFQETQYF.

This clone appeared a few times. The chain links TRBV4-2 to TRBJ2-7; 8 nucleotides align to TRBD2. The CDR3 runs to 16 residues. The V and J ends lost 0 bases and 2 bases, in that order; junction bases with no gene match: 6. Germline V gene data show CDR1 as LGHNA and CDR2 as YNFKEQ. The CDR3 sequence: CASSQELAAVTYEQYF. DNA of the CDR3: TGTGCCAGCAGCCAAGAACTAGCGGCAGTAACCTACGAGCAGTACTTC.

The chain carries TRBV29-1 and TRBJ1-2, with 8 bases aligning to TRBD1. The CDR3 is 13 amino acids. Germline V lookup: CDR1 SQVTM, CDR2 ANQGSEA. V was clipped by 8 bases and J by 4 bases; unmatched bases: 9. Here the CDR3 DNA reads TGCAGCCTTAGACAGGGGTCGGGCTATGGCTACACCTTC. It codes for CSLRQGSGYGYTF. Based on the CDR3 plus reference TRBV29-1 and TRBJ1-2, the full variable domain is SAVISQKPSRDICQRGTSLTIQCQVDSQVTMMFWYRQQPGQSLTLIATANQGSEATYESGFVIDKFPISRPNLTFSTLTVSNMSPEDSSIYLCSLRQGSGYGYTFGSGTRLTVV.

This clone occurred a few times. The chain joins TRBV11-2 to TRBJ2-3, with 8 positions matching TRBD1. V was clipped by 3 bases and J by 1 base; unmatched bases: 3. The CDR3 covers 15 residues. Germline CDR1 is SGHAT and CDR2 is FQNNGV. CDR3 loop: CASSFGQGGTDTQYF. Here the CDR3 DNA reads TGTGCCAGCAGCTTCGGACAGGGCGGCACAGATACGCAGTATTTT.

Concerning this clone: One junction end disagrees with the germline gene, perhaps due to a read error. This chain uses TRBV20-1 with TRBJ2-3; D gene unclear. CDR1 is DFQATT, CDR2 SNEGSKA, per germline (reference sequence). The CDR3 loop spans 10 amino acids. CDR3 amino acids: CSARDFVRRF. The CDR3 DNA follows: TGCAGTGCTAGAGATTTTGTTAGAAGGTTT.

The chain carries TRBV19 and TRBJ2-1, with no clear D. The CDR3 runs 16 residues. The germline V gene encodes CDR1 LNHDA and CDR2 SQIVND (reference sequence). Trimming left V 0 bases short and J 4 bases short, with 13 bases between. In nucleotides, the CDR3 is TGTGCCAGTAGTATAGAAAAGGAATTCACGTACAATGAGCAGTTCTTC. Protein sequence: CASSIEKEFTYNEQFF.

This clone was seen only a few times. The chain recombines TRBV30 with TRBJ2-1; no firm D call. CDR3 length: 13 residues. Germline values: CDR1 GTSNPN, CDR2 SVGIG (reference sequence). Deletions cut 2 bases from V and 7 bases from J, with 12 bases between. The CDR3 DNA reads as TGTGCCTGGAGTCCCTCGACGGAAAATGAGCAGTTCTTC. Its translation: CAWSPSTENEQFF.

The DNA for the CDR3 is TGTGCCAGCAGCTTGGGGGGCGTAGGCACTGAAGCTTTCTTT. This sequence encodes CASSLGGVGTEAFF. This chain links TRBV7-2 with TRBJ1-1; possibly TRBD1 for D (6 bases). There are 14 residues in the CDR3. Trimming shortened V by 3 bases and J by 4 bases, and 12 bases separated the two germline ends. Looked up from germline, CDR1 is SGHTA and CDR2 is FQGNSA.

The chain couples TRBV29-1 to TRBJ1-2; D gene uncertain. V was cut by 5 bases and J by 2 bases, with 15 bases left in between. CDR3 length equals 14 residues. Looked up from germline, CDR1 is SQVTM and CDR2 is ANQGSEA. Here the CDR3 DNA reads TGCAGCGTTCGTCCCGGGATTTCAAACTATGGCTACACCTTC. Its translation: CSVRPGISNYGYTF. Together with reference TRBV29-1 and TRBJ1-2, the CDR3 gives the full variable domain: SAVISQKPSRDICQRGTSLTIQCQVDSQVTMMFWYRQQPGQSLTLIATANQGSEATYESGFVIDKFPISRPNLTFSTLTVSNMSPEDSSIYLCSVRPGISNYGYTFGSGTRLTVV.

This clone has a single count. The rearrangement joins TRBV9 to TRBJ2-7; 7 bases are a match to TRBD2. CDR3 length: 17 residues. The trim removed 0 bases at V and 1 base at J, leaving 10 bases unmatched. Germline CDR1 is SGDLS and CDR2 is YYNGEE. The CDR3 DNA reads TGTGCCAGCAGCGTAGGGGTTGGTAGCGGGTTGTCCTACGAGCAGTACTTC. Protein product: CASSVGVGSGLSYEQYF.

There are a few counts of this clone. The J gene is TRBJ2-1, the V gene TRBV30, with TRBD2 matching over 9 bases. Germline trimming cut 4 bases from V and 2 bases from J; bases unmatched to any gene: 6. The CDR3 runs to 15 residues. Germline CDR1 is GTSNPN and CDR2 is SVGIG (reference sequence). The CDR3 sequence is CAWNPGTSPYNEQFF. Written as DNA, the CDR3 is TGTGCCTGGAACCCCGGGACTAGCCCCTACAATGAGCAGTTCTTC.

The table lists this clone with a few counts. The rearrangement uses TRBV4-3 and TRBJ2-7; D is perhaps TRBD2 (5 bases). With 2 bases removed from V and 6 bases from J, the gap between germline ends came to 14 bases. This CDR3 spans 14 amino acids. The germline V gene encodes CDR1 LGHNA and CDR2 YSLEER. The CDR3 loop reads CASSQPGRGGEQYF. CDR3 in DNA: TGCGCCAGCAGCCAACCTGGCCGGGGTGGCGAGCAGTACTTC.

The chain couples TRBV7-2 to TRBJ2-7; TRBD1 matches 12 bases. The CDR3 runs to 15 residues. Looked up from germline, CDR1 is SGHTA and CDR2 is FQGNSA. With 3 bases clipped from V and 5 bases from J, the junction kept 5 bases outside the gene matches. CDR3 amino acids: CASSFAGTGGHEQYF. In DNA, the CDR3 is TGTGCCAGCAGCTTTGCCGGGACAGGGGGCCACGAGCAGTACTTC.